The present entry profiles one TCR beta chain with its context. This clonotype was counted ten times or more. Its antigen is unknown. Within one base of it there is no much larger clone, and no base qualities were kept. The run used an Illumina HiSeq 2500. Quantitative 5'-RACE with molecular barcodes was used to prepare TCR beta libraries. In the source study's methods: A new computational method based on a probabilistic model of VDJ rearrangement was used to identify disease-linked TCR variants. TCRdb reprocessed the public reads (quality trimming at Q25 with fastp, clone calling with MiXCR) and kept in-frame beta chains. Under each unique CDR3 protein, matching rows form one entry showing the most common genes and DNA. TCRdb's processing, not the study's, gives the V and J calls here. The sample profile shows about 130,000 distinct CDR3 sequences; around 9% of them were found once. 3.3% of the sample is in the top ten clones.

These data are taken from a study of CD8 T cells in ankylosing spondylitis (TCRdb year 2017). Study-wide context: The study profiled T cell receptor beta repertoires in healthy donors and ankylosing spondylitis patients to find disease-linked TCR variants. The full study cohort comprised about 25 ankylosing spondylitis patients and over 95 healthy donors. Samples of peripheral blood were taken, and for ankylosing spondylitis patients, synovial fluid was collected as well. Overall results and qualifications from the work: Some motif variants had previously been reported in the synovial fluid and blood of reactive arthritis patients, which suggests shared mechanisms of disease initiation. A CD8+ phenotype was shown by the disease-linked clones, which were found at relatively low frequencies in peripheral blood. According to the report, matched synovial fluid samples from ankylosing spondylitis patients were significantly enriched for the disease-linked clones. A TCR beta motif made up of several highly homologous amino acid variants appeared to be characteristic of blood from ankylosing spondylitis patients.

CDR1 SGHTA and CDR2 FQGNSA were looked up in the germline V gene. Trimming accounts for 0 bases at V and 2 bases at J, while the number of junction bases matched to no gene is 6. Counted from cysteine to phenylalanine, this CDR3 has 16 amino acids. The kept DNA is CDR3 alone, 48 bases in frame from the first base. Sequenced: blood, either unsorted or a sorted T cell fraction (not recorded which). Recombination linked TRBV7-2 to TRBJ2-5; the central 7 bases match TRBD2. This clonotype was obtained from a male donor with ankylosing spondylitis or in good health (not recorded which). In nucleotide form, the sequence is TGTGCCAGCAGCTTAGCGGCTAGCGGACATCAAGAGACCCAGTACTTC. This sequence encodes CASSLAASGHQETQYF.